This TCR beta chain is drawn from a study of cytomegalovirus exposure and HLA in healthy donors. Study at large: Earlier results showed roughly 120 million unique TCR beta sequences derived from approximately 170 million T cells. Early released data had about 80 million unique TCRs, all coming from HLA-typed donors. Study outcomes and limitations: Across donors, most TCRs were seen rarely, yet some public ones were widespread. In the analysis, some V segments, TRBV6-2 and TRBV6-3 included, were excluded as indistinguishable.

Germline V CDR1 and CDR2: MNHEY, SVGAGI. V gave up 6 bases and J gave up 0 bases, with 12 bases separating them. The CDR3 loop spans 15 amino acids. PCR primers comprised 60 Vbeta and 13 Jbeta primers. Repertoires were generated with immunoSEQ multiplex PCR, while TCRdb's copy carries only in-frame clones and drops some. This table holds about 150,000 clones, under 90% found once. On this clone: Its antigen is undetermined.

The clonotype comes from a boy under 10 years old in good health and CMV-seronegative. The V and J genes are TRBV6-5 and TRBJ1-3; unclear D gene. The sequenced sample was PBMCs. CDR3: CASRRGRLSGNTIYF. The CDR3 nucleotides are TGTGCCAGCAGGAGAGGAAGGCTCTCTGGAAACACCATATATTTT.